The clone carrying this T cell receptor (beta chain) was seen more than once but under ten times. As yet, its antigen is unknown. Template switching with 5'RACE generated the TCR cDNA and added a universal primer site and UMIs. TCRdb redid the calling of the 5' RACE reads with MiXCR, one entry per CDR3 protein. The table lists around 350,000 distinct CDR3 sequences, around 10% of them singletons, with roughly a sixth in the top ten. These data come from a study of T cells after yellow fever vaccination. Germline CDR1 LGHNA, CDR2 YNFKEQ. V trimming: 0 bases; J trimming: 0 bases; junction bases outside the gene matches: 3. The CDR3 consists of 17 residues. The study, taken as a whole, reports: Some clonotypes were seen in both the CD4 and the CD8 compartments. These made up a small share and likely arose from convergent recombination. Abundant clonotypes from the bulk population could contaminate FACS-sorted repertoires. The secondary response was weaker but peaked faster, day 5 versus 15.

Sequenced here: PBMCs, sampled on the day of the first yellow fever vaccination. The chain is built from TRBV4-2 and TRBJ1-2, with 11 bases lining up with TRBD1. The sequence was collected from a man in his late teens or twenties who received the YFV17D yellow fever vaccine. CDR3: CASSQDVGQGANYGYTF. The CDR3 bases are TGTGCCAGCAGCCAAGACGTGGGACAGGGGGCTAACTATGGCTACACCTTC.